This record covers a single T cell receptor beta chain. In the original processing: Scientists estimated how many nucleated cells there were by amplifying reference gene primers. The table came from immunoSEQ multiplex PCR; TCRdb's copy has only in-frame clones and leaves some out. From that table come the V and J calls and clone size; the DNA was used to work out D and trimming. The profile shows 70,000 to 80,000 clones, around 91% of them singletons. The data were obtained in a study of blood T cell repertoires in COVID-19. Study details: Acute and convalescent COVID-19 specimens originated in the United States, Italy and Spain.

Sequenced material: peripheral blood. This TCR came from a human donor in a cohort sampled during active COVID-19.

The CDR3 nucleotides are TGCGCCAGCAGCCCTCGGACAGATCCTCTCTATGGCTACACCTTC. This codes for CASSPRTDPLYGYTF. The J gene is TRBJ1-2, the V gene TRBV4-3, with D possibly being TRBD1 (6 bases). CDR3 length equals 15 residues. Germline V gene sequence: CDR1 LGHNA, CDR2 YSLEER. Trimming removed 4 bases from V and 4 bases from J, with 16 bases in between.